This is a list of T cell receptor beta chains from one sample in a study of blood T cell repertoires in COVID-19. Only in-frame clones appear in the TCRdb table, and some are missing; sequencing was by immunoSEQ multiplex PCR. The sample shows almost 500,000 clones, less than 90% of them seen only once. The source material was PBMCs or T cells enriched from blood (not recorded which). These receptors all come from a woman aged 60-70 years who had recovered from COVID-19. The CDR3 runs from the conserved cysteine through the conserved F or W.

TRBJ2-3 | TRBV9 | CASSVVGTSGASTDTQYF
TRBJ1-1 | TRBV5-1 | CASSLGGGGTEAFF
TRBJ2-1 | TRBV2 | CASSEGVWGPNEQFF
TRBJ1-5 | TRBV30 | CAWSVTGGIQPQHF
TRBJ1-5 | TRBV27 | CASSRVFGSNQPQHF
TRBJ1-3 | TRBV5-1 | CASSARDSSGNTIYF
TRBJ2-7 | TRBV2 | CASRDEYSGALARAYEQYF
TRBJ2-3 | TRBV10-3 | CAISRQGTDTQYF
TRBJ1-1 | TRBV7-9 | CASSLAQTTEAFF
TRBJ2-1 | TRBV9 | CASSVGTGNEQFF
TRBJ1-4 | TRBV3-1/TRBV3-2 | CASSLTGVGDEKLFF
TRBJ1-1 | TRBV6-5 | CASSNRENTEAFF
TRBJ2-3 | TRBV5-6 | CASSLLVDTQYF
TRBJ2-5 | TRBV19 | CASRGEGGSVGTQYF
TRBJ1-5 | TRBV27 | CASQAGFQPQHF
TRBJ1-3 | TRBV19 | CASSMRQGLIGGSGNTIYF
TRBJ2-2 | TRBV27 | CASRGYGTENGELFF
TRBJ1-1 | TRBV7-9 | CASSLVGGDTEAFF
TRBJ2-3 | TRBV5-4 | CASSFGGGQGLDTQYF
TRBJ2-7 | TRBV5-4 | CASSNEGQGYEQYF
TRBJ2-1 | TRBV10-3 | CAISRGTSGGAHEQFF
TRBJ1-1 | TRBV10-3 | CAISVKRLNTEAFF